This TCR beta chain stems from a study of blood T cell repertoires in COVID-19 (dated by TCRdb to about 2020). For context, the study as a whole: Samples from collaborators originated in the United States, Italy and Spain and spanned both the acute and convalescent phases of COVID-19. The prospective study material was composed of cDNA or gDNA derived from T cells, B-cell-depleted T cells, or PBMCs. Deeply sampled blood TCRbeta repertoires from subjects exposed to, actively infected with, or recovered from COVID-19 were included in the dataset. The repertoires were made available in a free public database intended to serve as a resource for research on the immune response to SARS-CoV-2. Samples were obtained from the ongoing ImmuneRACE study (first 160 participants) and from about 1,300 subjects provided by 6 global collaborators. A de-identified subject ID, COVID-19 status, age in years and sex were almost always included in the sample metadata. Where HLA class I and class II types were available, the types were taken from metadata supplied by the sample provider, not from assay-based typing.

TCRbeta CDR3 regions were amplified from genomic DNA by means of the immunoSEQ Assay, a bias-controlled multiplex PCR. As for the original processing: The number of nucleated cells in each sample was estimated from the amplification of reference gene primers within the assay. Sequence reads were collapsed and filtered to measure the absolute abundance of every unique TCRbeta CDR3 rearrangement. For each sample, productive Simpson clonality was calculated as the square root of Simpson's diversity index across productive rearrangements. TCRdb holds this immuneACCESS table with in-frame rearrangements only. Some clones are missing; in checked studies, unresolved V genes explain under half, and the rest has no known cause. Clone size and the V and J calls come from that table; the DNA yielded D and trimming. The sample table records approximately 110,000 clones; 80% to 95% of these occur just once. The top ten clones comprise around 2% of the sample.

Concerning this clone: No antigen is known for it. Nothing much larger sits one base from this clone, and base qualities are not available. Distinct nucleotide sequences in the sample also encode this CDR3.

Results the study describes overall, beyond this receptor: The quantity of clinical and demographic metadata differed by source and by participant and was supplied without curation.

At one collaborating source in Seattle, patients were enrolled during active infection and were followed longitudinally through the course of disease. Whole blood was collected in K2EDTA tubes by collaborating institutions according to the institutions' own protocols. For TCRbeta analysis, collaborators shipped samples as frozen whole blood, isolated PBMCs, or DNA extracted from either of those sample types. The germline V gene supplies CDR1 SGDLS and CDR2 YYNGEE. Reading from cysteine to phenylalanine, the CDR3 counts 13 amino acids. The sequence is cut down to CDR3 DNA, 39 bases in frame from base 1. V was cut back by 0 bases and J by 5 bases, leaving a gap of 6 bases between them.

The chain employs TRBV9 and TRBJ2-1; the D gene is perhaps TRBD1, from 6 matching bases. This TCR was recovered from a man in his fifties or sixties with COVID-19, enrolled during active disease. The sequencing input was peripheral blood. The DNA reads as follows: TGTGCCAGCAGCGTAGCAGGGGACAATGAGCAGTTCTTC. Translated, this gives CASSVAGDNEQFF.